These 9 T cell receptor beta chains originate from one sample sequenced in a study of T cell responses to AZD1222 COVID-19 vaccine. The method was immunoSEQ multiplex PCR; TCRdb's version includes in-frame clones alone and lacks a portion of them. Found here are 50,000 to 65,000 clones, approximately 90% of them singletons; the top ten hold just under 5%. Here the sequenced sample was peripheral blood, taken on day 0 of AZD1222 vaccination. Receptors were obtained from an adult in good health.

The J gene is TRBJ1-3, the V gene TRBV2; no reliable D call. Germline V gene sequence: CDR1 SNHLY, CDR2 FYNNEI. Trimming pared 3 bases from V and 0 bases from J, leaving 6 bases between. The CDR3 totals 14 residues. The CDR3 DNA reads as TGTGCCAGCAGTGACAGGATCTCTGGAAACACCATATATTTT. It is translated as CASSDRISGNTIYF.

The chain couples TRBV7-2 to TRBJ2-7; no clear D. The germline V gene encodes CDR1 SGHTA and CDR2 FQGNSA. The CDR3 extends over 15 amino acids. Trimming left V 4 bases short and J 0 bases short, with 13 bases between. CDR3 in amino acids: CASSSGHILSYEQYF. The CDR3 DNA reads TGTGCCAGCAGCTCCGGCCACATTCTCTCCTACGAGCAGTACTTC.

V and J are TRBV12-3 or TRBV12-4 and TRBJ1-5; no firm D call. This CDR3 is built from 12 residues. Trimming removed 5 bases at V and 0 bases at J, with 2 bases between. The CDR3 DNA reads TGTGCCAGCAGTGTTAGCAATCAGCCCCAGCATTTT. Translated: CASSVSNQPQHF.

The V and J genes are TRBV12-3 or TRBV12-4 and TRBJ1-2, with D unclear. The V end lost 1 base, the J end lost 4 bases, and 4 bases lay between the germline ends. CDR3 size: 12 residues. The CDR3 region has the DNA TGTGCCAGCAGTTTAGGCAGCTATGGCTACACCTTC. Encoded protein: CASSLGSYGYTF.

V is TRBV7-3 and J is TRBJ1-6; D remains ambiguous. The CDR3 runs to 13 residues. Between the trimmed V and J ends, which lost 8 bases and 9 bases, there was a span of 14 bases. Germline V CDR1 and CDR2: SGHTA, FQGTGA. The CDR3 region has the DNA TGTGCCAGCTGTGCGTCGGAGGGTTCACCCCTCCACTTT. Encoded protein: CASCASEGSPLHF.

The V and J genes are TRBV7-6 and TRBJ1-2; weak D call: TRBD1 (5 bases). Germline CDR1 is SGHVS and CDR2 is FNYEAQ. This CDR3 has 15 amino acids. Trimming took 5 bases from V and 2 from J, leaving 15 bases between them. The CDR3 bases are TGTGCCAGCAGCACCCAGGAGGGGCAGAACTATGGCTACACCTTC. Translated, it gives CASSTQEGQNYGYTF.

The chain employs TRBV6-5 and TRBJ1-5, with D uncertain. Trimming pared 7 bases from V and 4 bases from J, leaving 14 bases between. Germline lookup yields CDR1 MNHEY and CDR2 SVGAGI. The CDR3 covers 14 residues. The CDR3 sequence is CASKNREANQPQHF. The CDR3 region has the DNA TGTGCCAGCAAAAACCGGGAGGCGAATCAGCCCCAGCATTTT.

The J gene is TRBJ2-3, the V gene TRBV7-6, with 7 bases aligning to TRBD1. In germline, CDR1 is SGHVS, CDR2 FNYEAQ. Unmatched junction bases numbered 9, after V lost 0 bases and J lost 0 bases. The CDR3 consists of 18 residues. CDR3 in amino acids: CASSLAPAGGFSTDTQYF. The CDR3, as DNA: TGTGCCAGCAGCTTAGCCCCGGCAGGGGGTTTTAGCACAGATACGCAGTATTTT.

This sequence joins TRBV15 and TRBJ1-5; 7 bases match TRBD1. The CDR3 spans 15 residues. After removal of 3 bases from V and 5 bases from J, the junction contained 7 bases not matched to a gene. Germline CDR1 reads LNHNV; CDR2 reads YYDKDF (reference sequence). The DNA of the CDR3 is TGTGCCACCAGCAGGGAGCGGGACAGTCATCAGCCCCAGCATTTT. It yields the protein CATSRERDSHQPQHF.